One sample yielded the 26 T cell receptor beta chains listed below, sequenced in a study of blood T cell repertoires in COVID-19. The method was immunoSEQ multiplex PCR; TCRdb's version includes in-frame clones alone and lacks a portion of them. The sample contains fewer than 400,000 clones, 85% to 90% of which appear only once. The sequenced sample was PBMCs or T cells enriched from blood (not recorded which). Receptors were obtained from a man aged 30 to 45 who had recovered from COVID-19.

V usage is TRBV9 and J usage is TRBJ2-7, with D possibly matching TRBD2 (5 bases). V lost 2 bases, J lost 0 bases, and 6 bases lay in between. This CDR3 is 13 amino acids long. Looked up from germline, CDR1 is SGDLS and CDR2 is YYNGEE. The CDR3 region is CASSVSVSYEQYF. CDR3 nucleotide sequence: TGTGCCAGCAGCGTTAGCGTCTCCTACGAGCAGTACTTC.

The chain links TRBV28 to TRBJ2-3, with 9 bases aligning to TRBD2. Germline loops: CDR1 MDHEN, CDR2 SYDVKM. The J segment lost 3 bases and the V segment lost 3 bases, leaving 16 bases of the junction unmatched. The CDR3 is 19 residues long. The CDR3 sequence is CASSLPPLGGGAWTDTQYF. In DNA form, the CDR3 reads TGTGCCAGCAGTTTGCCCCCCTTAGGCGGGGGGGCGTGGACAGATACGCAGTATTTT. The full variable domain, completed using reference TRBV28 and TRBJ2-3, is DVKVTQSSRYLVKRTGEKVFLECVQDMDHENMFWYRQDPGLGLRLIYFSYDVKMKEKGDIPEGYSVSREKKERFSLILESASTNQTSMYLCASSLPPLGGGAWTDTQYFGPGTRLTVL.

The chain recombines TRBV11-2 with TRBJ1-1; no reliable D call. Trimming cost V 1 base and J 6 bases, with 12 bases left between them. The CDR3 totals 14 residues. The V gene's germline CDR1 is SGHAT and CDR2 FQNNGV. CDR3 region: CASSLVGGVAEAFF. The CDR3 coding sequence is TGTGCCAGCAGCTTAGTAGGCGGGGTCGCTGAAGCTTTCTTT.

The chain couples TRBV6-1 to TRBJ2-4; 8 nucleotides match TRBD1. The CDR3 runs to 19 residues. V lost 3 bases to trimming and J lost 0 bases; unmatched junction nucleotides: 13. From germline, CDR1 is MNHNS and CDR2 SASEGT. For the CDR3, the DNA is TGTGCCAGCAGTGACAGCCGGACAGGGTCTCGCCAAGCCAAAAACATTCAGTACTTC. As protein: CASSDSRTGSRQAKNIQYF.

CDR3 sequence reads: CASSLGTGMTEAFF. Written as DNA, the CDR3 is TGCGCCAGCAGCTTGGGTACAGGGATGACTGAAGCTTTCTTT. J is TRBJ1-1 and V is TRBV5-1, with D perhaps TRBD1 (6 bases). Germline V gives CDR1 SGHRS, CDR2 YFSETQ. V lost 0 bases and J lost 5, with 11 bases in between. The CDR3 spans 14 residues.

CDR3 sequence reads: CASSRGGADYEQYF. The CDR3 DNA sequence: TGTGCCAGCAGTAGGGGGGGGGCGGACTACGAGCAGTACTTC. V usage is TRBV7-6 and J usage is TRBJ2-7, with D tentatively TRBD2 (7 bases). V was cut by 6 bases and J by 3 bases, with 15 bases left in between. Germline-derived CDR1 and CDR2 are SGHVS and FNYEAQ. This CDR3 comprises 14 residues.

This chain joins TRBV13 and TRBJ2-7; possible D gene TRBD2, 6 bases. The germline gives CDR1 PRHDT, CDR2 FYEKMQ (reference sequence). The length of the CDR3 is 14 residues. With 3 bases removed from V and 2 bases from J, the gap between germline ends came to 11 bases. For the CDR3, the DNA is TGTGCCAGCAGCTTTGGGACTTTAGCCTACGAGCAGTACTTC. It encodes CASSFGTLAYEQYF.

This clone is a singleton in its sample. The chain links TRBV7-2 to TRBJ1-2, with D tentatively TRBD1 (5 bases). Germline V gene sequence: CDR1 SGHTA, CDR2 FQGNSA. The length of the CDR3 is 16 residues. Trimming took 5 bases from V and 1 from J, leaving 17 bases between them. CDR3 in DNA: TGTGCCAGCAGCCCTATACCGACAGCGGGTAACTATGGCTACACCTTC. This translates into CASSPIPTAGNYGYTF.

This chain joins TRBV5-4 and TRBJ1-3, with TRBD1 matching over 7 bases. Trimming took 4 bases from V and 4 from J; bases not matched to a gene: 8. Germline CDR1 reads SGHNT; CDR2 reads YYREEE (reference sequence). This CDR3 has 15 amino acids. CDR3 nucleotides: TGTGCCAGCAGCCCGTCGACAGGGCCCGGAAACACCATATATTTT. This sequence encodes CASSPSTGPGNTIYF.

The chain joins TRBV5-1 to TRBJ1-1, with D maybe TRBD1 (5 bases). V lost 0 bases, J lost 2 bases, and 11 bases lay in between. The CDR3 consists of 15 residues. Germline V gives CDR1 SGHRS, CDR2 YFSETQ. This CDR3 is CASSLEMGLNTEAFF. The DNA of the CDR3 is TGCGCCAGCAGCTTGGAGATGGGGCTAAACACTGAAGCTTTCTTT.

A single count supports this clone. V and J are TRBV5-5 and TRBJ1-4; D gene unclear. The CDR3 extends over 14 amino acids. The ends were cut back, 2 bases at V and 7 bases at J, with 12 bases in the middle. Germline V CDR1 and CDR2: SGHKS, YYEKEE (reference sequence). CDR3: CASSFAGLGEKLFF. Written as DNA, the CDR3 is TGTGCCAGCAGCTTCGCGGGGTTGGGTGAAAAACTGTTTTTT.

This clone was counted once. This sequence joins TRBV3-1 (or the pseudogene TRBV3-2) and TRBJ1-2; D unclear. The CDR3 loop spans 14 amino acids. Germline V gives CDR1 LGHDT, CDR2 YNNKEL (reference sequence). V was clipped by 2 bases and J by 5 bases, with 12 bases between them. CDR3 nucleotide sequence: TGTGCCAGCAGCCAAAGGGCCGGGGAATATGGCTACACCTTC. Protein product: CASSQRAGEYGYTF.

CDR3 in DNA: TGTGCCAGCAGCCCCAGATCTAGCGGGGGGCTAAGGACCAATGAGCAGTTCTTC. This sequence encodes CASSPRSSGGLRTNEQFF. V and J are TRBV5-4 and TRBJ2-1; 11 bases are shared with TRBD2. The CDR3 length is 18 residues. V was pared by 4 bases and J by 6 bases, with 15 bases of the junction left unmatched. CDR1 SGHNT and CDR2 YYREEE come from the germline V gene (reference sequence). Supplemented by reference TRBV5-4 and TRBJ2-1, the full variable domain reads ETGVTQSPTHLIKTRGQQVTLRCSSQSGHNTVSWYQQALGQGPQFIFQYYREEENGRGNFPPRFSGLQFPNYSSELNVNALELDDSALYLCASSPRSSGGLRTNEQFFGPGTRLTVL.

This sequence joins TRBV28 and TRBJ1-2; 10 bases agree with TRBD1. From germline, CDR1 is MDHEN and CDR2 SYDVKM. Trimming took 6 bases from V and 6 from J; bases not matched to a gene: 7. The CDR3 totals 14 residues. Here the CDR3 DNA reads TGTGCCAGCAGAGGGACAGGGGTACAGAATGGCTACACCTTC. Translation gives CASRGTGVQNGYTF.

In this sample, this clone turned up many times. Here the CDR3 reads CASSQGQIYEQYF. Here the CDR3 DNA reads TGTGCCAGCAGCCAGGGACAGATCTACGAGCAGTACTTC. V and J are TRBV2 and TRBJ2-7, with 7 bases identical to TRBD1. The CDR3 is made up of 13 amino acids. The trim removed 6 bases at V and 3 bases at J, leaving 5 bases unmatched. Looked up from germline, CDR1 is SNHLY and CDR2 is FYNNEI. The variable domain in full, completed from reference TRBV2 and TRBJ2-7, reads EPEVTQTPSHQVTQMGQEVILRCVPISNHLYFYWYRQILGQKVEFLVSFYNNEISEKSEIFDDQFSVERPDGSNFTLKIRSTKLEDSAMYFCASSQGQIYEQYFGPGTRLTVT.

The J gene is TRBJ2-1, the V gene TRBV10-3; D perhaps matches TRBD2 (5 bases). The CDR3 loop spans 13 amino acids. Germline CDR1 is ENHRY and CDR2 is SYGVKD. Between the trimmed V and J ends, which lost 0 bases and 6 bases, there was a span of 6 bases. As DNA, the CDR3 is TGTGCCATCAGTGAGTCCCTAGCCAATGAGCAGTTCTTC. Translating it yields CAISESLANEQFF.

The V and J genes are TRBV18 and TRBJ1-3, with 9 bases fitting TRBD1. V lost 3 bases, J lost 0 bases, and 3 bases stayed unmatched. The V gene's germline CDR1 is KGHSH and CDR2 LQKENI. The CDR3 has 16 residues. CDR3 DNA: TGTGCCAGCTCACCGGGACAGGGATACTCTGGAAACACCATATATTTT. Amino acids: CASSPGQGYSGNTIYF.

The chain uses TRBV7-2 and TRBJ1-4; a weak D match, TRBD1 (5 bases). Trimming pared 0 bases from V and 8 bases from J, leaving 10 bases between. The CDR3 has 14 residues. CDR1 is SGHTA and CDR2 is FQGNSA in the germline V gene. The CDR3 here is CASSLAGQGEKLFF. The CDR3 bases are TGTGCCAGCAGCTTAGCCGGGCAGGGAGAAAAACTGTTTTTT.

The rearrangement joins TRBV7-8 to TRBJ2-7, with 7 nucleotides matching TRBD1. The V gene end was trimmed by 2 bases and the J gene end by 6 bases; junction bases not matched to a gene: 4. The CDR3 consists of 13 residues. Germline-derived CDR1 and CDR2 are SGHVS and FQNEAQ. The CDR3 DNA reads TGTGCCAGCAGCTTACGGGCAGGGGGCGAGCAGTACTTC. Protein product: CASSLRAGGEQYF.

The chain's CDR3 is CASSPLGLAEENTGELFF. Here the CDR3 DNA reads TGTGCCAGCAGTCCTCTCGGACTAGCGGAGGAGAACACCGGGGAGCTGTTTTTT. The chain combines TRBV7-9 with TRBJ2-2; 10 positions match TRBD2. This CDR3 has 18 residues. CDR1 SEHNR and CDR2 FQNEAQ come from the germline V gene (reference sequence). V lost 6 bases and J lost 1; bases outside the gene matches: 11.

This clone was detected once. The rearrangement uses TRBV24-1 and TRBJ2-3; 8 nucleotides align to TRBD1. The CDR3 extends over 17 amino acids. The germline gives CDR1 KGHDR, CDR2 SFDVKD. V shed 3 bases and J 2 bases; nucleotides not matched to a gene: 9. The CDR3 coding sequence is TGTGCCACCAGTGATGCCGACAGGGGTGACTTCACAGATACGCAGTATTTT. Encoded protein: CATSDADRGDFTDTQYF.

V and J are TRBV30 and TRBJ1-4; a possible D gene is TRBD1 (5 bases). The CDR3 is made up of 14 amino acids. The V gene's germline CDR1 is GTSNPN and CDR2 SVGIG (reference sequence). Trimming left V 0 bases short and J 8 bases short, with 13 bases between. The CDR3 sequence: CAWSVNVGGEKLFF. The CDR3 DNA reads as TGTGCCTGGAGTGTAAACGTCGGGGGGGAAAAACTGTTTTTT.

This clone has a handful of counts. The CDR3 nucleotides are TGTGCCACCAGTGACCCCGGGAAGTTTTATGGCTACACCTTC. It translates to CATSDPGKFYGYTF. This chain connects TRBV24-1 to TRBJ1-2; D is uncertain. Germline V gene data show CDR1 as KGHDR and CDR2 as SFDVKD. This CDR3 is built from 14 residues. Trimming removed 4 bases at V and 5 bases at J, with 13 bases between.

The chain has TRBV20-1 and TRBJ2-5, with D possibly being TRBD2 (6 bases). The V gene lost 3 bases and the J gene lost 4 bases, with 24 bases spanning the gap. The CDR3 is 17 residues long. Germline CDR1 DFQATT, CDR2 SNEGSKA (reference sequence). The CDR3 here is CSASGLASIQGPETQYF. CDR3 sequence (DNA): TGCAGTGCTAGTGGGCTAGCGAGTATTCAAGGTCCAGAGACCCAGTACTTC.

The DNA for the CDR3 is TGTGCCAGCAGGCCACTAGCGGGAGAGACCTACGAGCAGTACTTC. Encoded protein: CASRPLAGETYEQYF. The rearrangement uses TRBV11-1 and TRBJ2-7; 11 nucleotides line up with TRBD2. With V trimmed by 6 bases and J by 2 bases, 6 bases remained unmatched. The germline gives CDR1 SGHAT, CDR2 FQDESV (reference sequence). The CDR3 is 15 residues long.

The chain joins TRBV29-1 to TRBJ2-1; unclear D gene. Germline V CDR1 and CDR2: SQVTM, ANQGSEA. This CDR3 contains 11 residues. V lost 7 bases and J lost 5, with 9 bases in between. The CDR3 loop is CSARGNNEQFF. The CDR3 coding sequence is TGCAGCGCGAGAGGCAACAATGAGCAGTTCTTC.